These 29 T cell receptor beta chains were sequenced from one sample in a study of Ad26.COV2.S vaccination and SARS-CoV-2 variants. The data were produced by immunoSEQ multiplex PCR, yet TCRdb's version contains in-frame clones alone and is incomplete. The sample lists around 300,000 clones, 75% to 90% seen once, with around 5.5% in the top ten. Treatment reported: roughly 20 received Ad26.COV2.S at low or high dose, single or two shots; 5 received placebo; per-sample allocation not given. The study sampled participants on day 63 after the first vaccine or placebo injection. Sequenced here: peripheral blood, sampled in a trial of Ad26.COV2.S vaccine versus placebo. All receptors come from a person between 18 and 60 years old who received the Ad26.COV2.S COVID-19 vaccine or a placebo.

J is TRBJ2-5 and V is TRBV19, with 8 bases identical to TRBD2. Looked up from germline, CDR1 is LNHDA and CDR2 is SQIVND (reference sequence). The CDR3 runs to 13 residues. V lost 7 bases to trimming and J lost 4 bases; unmatched junction nucleotides: 5. The CDR3 reads CASMRGAGETQYF. CDR3 bases: TGTGCCAGTATGCGGGGGGCAGGAGAGACCCAGTACTTC. Full variable domain (rest looked up from reference TRBV19 and TRBJ2-5): DGGITQSPKYLFRKEGQNVTLSCEQNLNHDAMYWYRQDPGQGLRLIYYSQIVNDFQKGDIAEGYSVSREKKESFPLTVTSAQKNPTAFYLCASMRGAGETQYFGPGTRLLVL.

The chain has TRBV7-8 and TRBJ1-1; D not certain. This CDR3 is 16 amino acids long. Germline loops: CDR1 SGHVS, CDR2 FQNEAQ. The V end lost 2 bases, the J end lost 1 base, and 14 bases lay between the germline ends. This chain's CDR3 is CASSLTFQPGNTEAFF. DNA for the CDR3: TGTGCCAGCAGCTTAACCTTCCAACCAGGGAACACTGAAGCTTTCTTT. Combining the CDR3 with reference TRBV7-8 and TRBJ1-1 gives the whole variable domain GAGVSQSPRYKVAKRGQDVALRCDPISGHVSLFWYQQALGQGPEFLTYFQNEAQLDKSGLPSDRFFAERPEGSVSTLKIQRTQQEDSAVYLCASSLTFQPGNTEAFFGQGTRLTVV.

The chain couples TRBV18 to TRBJ1-3; TRBD1 might be the D (5 bases). Germline CDR1 KGHSH, CDR2 LQKENI. Trimming shortened V by 0 bases and J by 7 bases, and 10 bases separated the two germline ends. CDR3 length: 14 amino acids. This CDR3 reads CASSPPWEGNTIYF. The CDR3 DNA is TGTGCCAGCTCACCACCCTGGGAGGGGAACACCATATATTTT. Combining the CDR3 with reference TRBV18 and TRBJ1-3 gives the whole variable domain NAGVMQNPRHLVRRRGQEARLRCSPMKGHSHVYWYRQLPEEGLKFMVYLQKENIIDESGMPKERFSAEFPKEGPSILRIQQVVRGDSAAYFCASSPPWEGNTIYFGEGSWLTVV.

The chain employs TRBV4-3 and TRBJ2-5; D may be TRBD2 (6 bases). There are 14 residues in the CDR3. Germline V gene lookup returns CDR1 LGHNA and CDR2 YSLEER. The germline V and J ends were trimmed by 1 base and 5 bases, with 11 bases remaining between them. The CDR3 nucleotides read TGCGCCAGCAGCCAAGGACTAGTAGGGGAGACCCAGTACTTC. It translates to CASSQGLVGETQYF.

The V and J genes are TRBV7-9 and TRBJ2-2; 8 bases match TRBD1. Germline trimming cut 0 bases from V and 6 bases from J; bases unmatched to any gene: 12. This CDR3 region has 18 residues. The germline V gene encodes CDR1 SEHNR and CDR2 FQNEAQ (reference sequence). The CDR3 spells CASSLAVTDRVVAGELFF. CDR3 bases: TGTGCCAGCAGCTTAGCGGTTACGGACAGGGTGGTTGCCGGGGAGCTGTTTTTT.

V gene TRBV5-1 combines with J gene TRBJ1-1; 12 bases agree with TRBD1. Trimming took 6 bases from V and 1 from J; bases not matched to a gene: 10. Germline-derived CDR1 and CDR2 are SGHRS and YFSETQ. CDR3 length: 17 amino acids. The CDR3 sequence: CASTLGTGGQGNTEAFF. The CDR3 DNA is TGCGCCAGCACCCTTGGGACAGGGGGCCAAGGGAACACTGAAGCTTTCTTT.

The chain uses TRBV18 and TRBJ1-3; D not certain. This CDR3 has 15 amino acids. Trimming pared 2 bases from V and 3 bases from J, leaving 11 bases between. CDR1 is KGHSH, CDR2 LQKENI, per germline. The CDR3 loop reads CASSPRDAGGNTIYF. CDR3 DNA: TGTGCCAGCTCACCAAGGGATGCAGGTGGAAACACCATATATTTT.

This clone appeared once. This chain joins TRBV7-2 and TRBJ1-2, with D possibly matching TRBD1 (6 bases). This CDR3 region has 12 residues. Trimming removed 5 bases from V and 5 bases from J, with 9 bases in between. Germline CDR1 and CDR2: SGHTA and FQGNSA. The CDR3 sequence: CASSQQGYGYTF. The CDR3 region has the DNA TGTGCCAGCAGCCAACAGGGTTATGGCTACACCTTC.

V is TRBV11-3 and J is TRBJ2-3; perhaps TRBD2 as D (6 bases). The CDR3 runs to 15 residues. V lost 2 bases and J 3 bases, leaving 12 bases between the germline ends. The germline V gene has CDR1 SGHNT and CDR2 YENEEA. CDR3 sequence (DNA): TGTGCCAGCAGCTTACGGGAGATCGGAACAGATACGCAGTATTTT. This encodes CASSLREIGTDTQYF.

This clone was seen a few times. The V call is TRBV6-1, the J call TRBJ1-1; no reliable D call. V lost 1 base to trimming and J lost 12 bases, with 6 bases between them. The CDR3 totals 10 residues. Germline V gives CDR1 MNHNS, CDR2 SASEGT. This CDR3 is CASSEVESFF. CDR3 in DNA: TGTGCCAGCAGTGAAGTGGAGTCTTTCTTT.

V usage is TRBV28 and J usage is TRBJ1-2; D may be TRBD1 (6 bases). The ends were cut back, 3 bases at V and 7 bases at J, with 18 bases in the middle. This CDR3 comprises 15 residues. CDR1 is MDHEN, CDR2 SYDVKM, per germline. Written as DNA, the CDR3 is TGTGCCAGCAGTTTCGGCCTCGGGGGCGTTGGTGGCTACACCTTC. It specifies CASSFGLGGVGGYTF.

The V and J genes are TRBV19 and TRBJ2-1, with TRBD1 as a possible D gene (5 bases). Germline V lookup: CDR1 LNHDA, CDR2 SQIVND (reference sequence). Trimming shortened V by 6 bases and J by 10 bases, and 19 bases separated the two germline ends. This CDR3 is built from 14 residues. CDR3 amino acids: CASRLKGGNREQFF. The CDR3 DNA follows: TGTGCCAGTAGACTTAAAGGCGGTAACAGGGAGCAGTTCTTC.

This chain uses TRBV6-1 with TRBJ1-5; D gene ambiguous. Deletions cut 6 bases from V and 0 bases from J, with 15 bases between. The CDR3 consists of 16 residues. Germline CDR1 is MNHNS and CDR2 is SASEGT. CDR3 nucleotides: TGTGCCAGCAGCGAACGCGGCTCTTATAGCAATCAGCCCCAGCATTTT. It codes for CASSERGSYSNQPQHF.

The chain links TRBV3-1 (or the pseudogene TRBV3-2) to TRBJ1-1, with 7 nucleotides matching TRBD1. CDR3 length: 12 amino acids. The germline gives CDR1 LGHDT, CDR2 YNNKEL (reference sequence). The V and J ends lost 3 bases and 7 bases, in that order; junction bases with no gene match: 2. CDR3 DNA: TGTGCCAGCAGCCACGGGACAGATGAAGCTTTCTTT. This sequence encodes CASSHGTDEAFF.

This clone appeared once. J is TRBJ1-1 and V is TRBV7-9; D remains ambiguous. The V and J ends lost 3 bases and 5 bases respectively, with 4 bases between them. The CDR3 contains 11 residues. CDR1 is SEHNR, CDR2 FQNEAQ, per germline (reference sequence). In DNA, the CDR3 is TGTGCCAGCAGCTTTGGTACTGAAGCTTTCTTT. This sequence encodes CASSFGTEAFF. Using reference TRBV7-9 and TRBJ1-1 for the parts outside the CDR3, the full variable domain is DTGVSQNPRHKITKRGQNVTFRCDPISEHNRLYWYRQTLGQGPEFLTYFQNEAQLEKSRLLSDRFSAERPKGSFSTLEIQRTEQGDSAMYLCASSFGTEAFFGQGTRLTVV.

V and J are TRBV4-3 and TRBJ2-7, with 8 bases that match TRBD1. Germline V gene data show CDR1 as LGHNA and CDR2 as YSLEER. Losses at the gene ends were 5 bases for V and 3 bases for J; bases not matched to a gene: 12. CDR3 length: 16 amino acids. The DNA for the CDR3 is TGCGCCAGCAGCTATACCCTAACAGGGGGATTCTACGAGCAGTACTTC. Translation gives CASSYTLTGGFYEQYF.

V usage is TRBV4-1 and J usage is TRBJ2-1, with TRBD2 matching over 10 bases. The V and J ends lost 1 base and 7 bases, in that order; junction bases with no gene match: 4. The CDR3 runs to 15 residues. Germline V gene sequence: CDR1 MGHRA, CDR2 YSYEKL. This CDR3 is CASSQGRLAGNEQFF. The CDR3 DNA reads TGCGCCAGCAGCCAAGGGAGACTAGCGGGTAATGAGCAGTTCTTC.

The V gene is TRBV7-8, the J gene TRBJ2-1; possible D gene TRBD1, 5 bases. V gave up 2 bases and J gave up 0 bases, with 11 bases separating them. Per germline, CDR1 SGHVS and CDR2 FQNEAQ. This CDR3 comprises 16 residues. The DNA for the CDR3 is TGTGCCAGCAGCTTATCCAGGGCGCTCTCCTACAATGAGCAGTTCTTC. It specifies CASSLSRALSYNEQFF.

The J gene is TRBJ1-2, the V gene TRBV19, with 9 bases lining up with TRBD1. The germline gives CDR1 LNHDA, CDR2 SQIVND (reference sequence). The trim removed 6 bases at V and 5 bases at J, leaving 1 base unmatched. CDR3 length: 12 amino acids. Here the CDR3 DNA reads TGTGCCAGTAGAGGACAGGGGTATGGCTACACCTTC. Protein sequence: CASRGQGYGYTF.

The chain employs TRBV29-1 and TRBJ2-4; D may be TRBD1 (5 bases). Per the germline V gene, CDR1 is SQVTM and CDR2 is ANQGSEA. Trimming left V 7 bases short and J 5 bases short, with 9 bases between. The CDR3 has 11 amino acids. CDR3 region: CSARVENIQYF. CDR3 in DNA: TGCAGCGCCAGGGTTGAAAACATTCAGTACTTC.

The V call is TRBV29-1, the J call TRBJ1-2; a weak D match, TRBD1 (6 bases). From germline, CDR1 is SQVTM and CDR2 ANQGSEA. Trimming pared 7 bases from V and 3 bases from J, leaving 21 bases between. The CDR3 length is 15 residues. As DNA, the CDR3 is TGCAGCGCCATAACCACACAGGGAGATGACTATGGCTACACCTTC. It translates to CSAITTQGDDYGYTF.

This clone was seen only once. The V and J genes are TRBV6-2 or TRBV6-3 and TRBJ1-2; D call uncertain. V was shortened by 6 bases and J by 5 bases, with 13 bases between the two germline ends. This CDR3 is 13 amino acids long. The V gene's germline CDR1 is MNHEY and CDR2 SVGEGT. CDR3 loop: CASSPSKIYGYTF. The CDR3, as DNA: TGTGCCAGCAGCCCATCGAAGATATATGGCTACACCTTC.

This chain links TRBV7-6 with TRBJ2-1; 9 nucleotides align to TRBD2. With 1 base clipped from V and 10 bases from J, the junction kept 11 bases outside the gene matches. Germline CDR1 and CDR2: SGHVS and FNYEAQ. The CDR3 runs to 16 residues. CDR3 amino acids: CASSLGAGGPGQEQFF. The CDR3, as DNA: TGTGCCAGCAGCTTAGGTGCGGGAGGGCCCGGGCAGGAGCAGTTCTTC.

The gene calls are TRBV3-1 (or the pseudogene TRBV3-2) and TRBJ2-1; D ambiguous. This CDR3 has 15 residues. Germline V gene sequence: CDR1 LGHDT, CDR2 YNNKEL (reference sequence). Trimming removed 1 base at V and 3 bases at J, with 10 bases between. In DNA, the CDR3 is TGTGCCAGCAGCCAAGGTAATACAGTCTACAATGAGCAGTTCTTC. Translation gives CASSQGNTVYNEQFF.

This chain joins TRBV4-3 and TRBJ2-7; perhaps D is TRBD1 or TRBD2 (5 bases each). The length of the CDR3 is 13 residues. Germline V gene sequence: CDR1 LGHNA, CDR2 YSLEER. V lost 0 bases, J lost 7 bases, and 10 bases lay in between. The CDR3 nucleotides read TGCGCCAGCAGCCAAGAGGGGGTTGGGGAGCAGTACGTC. Translated, it gives CASSQEGVGEQYV.

The chain carries TRBV13 and TRBJ2-3; D is unclear. There are 14 residues in the CDR3. Trimming removed 1 base at V and 4 bases at J, with 9 bases between. Germline V gene sequence: CDR1 PRHDT, CDR2 FYEKMQ (reference sequence). CDR3: CASSLATLPDTQYF. The CDR3 region has the DNA TGTGCCAGCAGCTTAGCCACCTTGCCAGATACGCAGTATTTT. Supplemented by reference TRBV13 and TRBJ2-3, the full variable domain reads AAGVIQSPRHLIKEKRETATLKCYPIPRHDTVYWYQQGPGQDPQFLISFYEKMQSDKGSIPDRFSAQQFSDYHSELNMSSLELGDSALYFCASSLATLPDTQYFGPGTRLTVL.

The CDR3 here is CASSLLGGPFTEAFF. CDR3 in DNA: TGTGCCAGCAGCTTGTTGGGAGGTCCTTTCACTGAAGCTTTCTTT. The chain links TRBV5-4 to TRBJ1-1; D unclear. The CDR3 extends over 15 amino acids. V was shortened by 1 base and J by 4 bases, with 14 bases between the two germline ends. Looked up from germline, CDR1 is SGHNT and CDR2 is YYREEE (reference sequence).

This clone was seen once. Here the CDR3 DNA reads TGTGCCAGCAGTTCCCTTGGACTCGGGACAGATACGCAGTATTTT. This codes for CASSSLGLGTDTQYF. The chain recombines TRBV28 with TRBJ2-3; D may be TRBD2 (5 bases). The CDR3 has 15 residues. Germline-derived CDR1 and CDR2 are MDHEN and SYDVKM. Trimming removed 4 bases from V and 3 bases from J, with 14 bases in between.

This rearrangement joins TRBV28 to TRBJ1-2; D gene uncertain. Trimming removed 6 bases from V and 4 bases from J, with 12 bases in between. The CDR3 extends over 13 amino acids. Germline loops: CDR1 MDHEN, CDR2 SYDVKM. CDR3 protein: CASSDTVSYGYTF. The CDR3, as DNA: TGTGCCAGCAGCGATACAGTATCCTATGGCTACACCTTC.